A selection of T cell receptor beta chains follows, all from one sample in a study of blood T cell repertoires in COVID-19. Assay: immunoSEQ multiplex PCR; the TCRdb copy retains only in-frame clones and omits some. The sample gives 200,000 or so clones, approximately 84% of which show up once; roughly 7% is in the top ten. Material for sequencing was PBMCs or T cells enriched from blood (not recorded which). All receptors derive from a middle-aged man who had recovered from COVID-19. CDR3s include the opening cysteine and the closing phenylalanine or tryptophan. The order of the fields is CDR3 protein, CDR3 DNA, V gene, D gene, J gene, CDR3 length, clone size. The D gene is left open where the match is weak. Clone size is not always given. Where it is, it says once, few, many or a class for expanded clones.

CASSLEGQYNSPLHF,TGCGCCAGCAGCTTGGAGGGACAGTATAATTCACCCCTCCACTTT,TRBV5-1,TRBD1,TRBJ1-6,15,.
CASSLESGQIYGYTF,TGTGCCAGCAGCTTAGAATCGGGACAAATCTATGGCTACACCTTC,TRBV11-2,.,TRBJ1-2,15,once
CASSLGLLQGDPQHF,TGTGCCAGCAGCTTAGGCCTACTACAGGGAGATCCCCAGCATTTT,TRBV7-9,.,TRBJ1-5,15,few
CASSQTGNKETQYF,TGTGCCAGCAGCCAGACAGGGAACAAAGAGACCCAGTACTTC,TRBV5-4,TRBD1,TRBJ2-5,14,.
CASSQVGGPGELFF,TGCGCCAGCAGCCAAGTGGGGGGGCCCGGGGAGCTGTTTTTT,TRBV4-1,.,TRBJ2-2,14,few
CASSQDMSAAGNTIYF,TGCGCCAGCAGCCAAGATATGTCGGCGGCTGGAAACACCATATATTTT,TRBV4-3,.,TRBJ1-3,16,.
CATRQSSLVLLIDNYGYTF,TGTGCCACCCGACAGAGCTCCCTCGTCCTCCTTATCGATAACTATGGCTACACCTTC,TRBV7-2,.,TRBJ1-2,19,once
CASSESQGVNTEAFF,TGTGCCAGCAGTGAATCCCAGGGGGTGAACACTGAAGCTTTCTTT,TRBV25-1,TRBD1,TRBJ1-1,15,.
CASSFGGALTLHF,TGTGCCAGCAGTTTTGGTGGGGCTCTGACCCTCCACTTT,TRBV28,.,TRBJ1-6,13,.
CASSYEGTGRGETQYF,TGTGCCAGCAGTTATGAGGGGACAGGGCGGGGTGAGACCCAGTACTTC,TRBV6-8,TRBD1,TRBJ2-5,16,once
CASSLGIGWNTEAFF,TGTGCCAGCAGCCTAGGGATCGGGTGGAACACTGAAGCTTTCTTT,TRBV7-2,.,TRBJ1-1,15,.
CASSPSVETQYF,TGTGCCAGCTCCCCCTCGGTAGAGACCCAGTACTTC,TRBV18,.,TRBJ2-5,12,once
CASSLAGTYSGELFF,TGTGCCAGCAGCTTAGCGGGGACATATAGCGGGGAGCTGTTTTTT,TRBV11-2,.,TRBJ2-2,15,.
CASSPQGDGEQFF,TGTGCCAGCAGTCCCCAGGGGGACGGGGAGCAGTTCTTC,TRBV6-4,TRBD1,TRBJ2-1,13,.
CASSLESRTDTQYF,TGTGCCAGCAGCTTAGAAAGCCGCACAGATACGCAGTATTTT,TRBV11-1,.,TRBJ2-3,14,.
CASSGQGTNEKLFF,TGTGCCAGCAGTGGACAGGGCACTAATGAAAAACTGTTTTTT,TRBV6-6,TRBD1,TRBJ1-4,14,.
CASSPITGGREAFF,TGTGCCAGCTCACCGATCACAGGGGGCCGGGAAGCTTTCTTT,TRBV18,TRBD1,TRBJ1-1,14,.
CASSPLTGGNNVLTF,TGTGCCAGCAGCCCACTGACAGGTGGTAACAACGTCCTGACTTTC,TRBV7-9,.,TRBJ2-6,15,once
CASSSDTGTTRYEQYF,TGTGCCAGCAGCTCCGACACCGGGACTACAAGATACGAGCAGTACTTC,TRBV7-9,TRBD2,TRBJ2-7,16,.
CATSDARTDFNYGYTF,TGTGCCACCAGTGATGCCAGGACGGACTTCAACTATGGCTACACCTTC,TRBV24-1,.,TRBJ1-2,16,once
CASSGRLTVEKLFF,TGTGCCAGCAGCGGAAGGTTGACAGTAGAAAAACTGTTTTTT,TRBV7-8,.,TRBJ1-4,14,.
CASSYRTSAQETQYF,TGTGCCAGCAGCTACCGGACTAGCGCTCAAGAGACCCAGTACTTC,TRBV7-9,TRBD2,TRBJ2-5,15,.
CASSLFLGRVDTEAFF,TGTGCCAGCAGTTTGTTCCTCGGCAGGGTGGACACTGAAGCTTTCTTT,TRBV28,.,TRBJ1-1,16,.
CASSPGRGAGNTIYF,TGTGCCAGCAGCCCCGGGCGGGGGGCTGGAAACACCATATATTTT,TRBV3-1/TRBV3-2,.,TRBJ1-3,15,.
CASSPTGLAKNIQYF,TGTGCCAGCAGTCCGACAGGGTTAGCCAAAAACATTCAGTACTTC,TRBV6-5,TRBD1,TRBJ2-4,15,.